This T cell receptor beta chain stems from a study of T cell responses to AZD1222 COVID-19 vaccine. Study-level findings and limits: Scientists sampled the repertoires only once the peak T cell response had passed. Possibly, clonal diversity was underestimated; donors were largely white British and included more females. Unmutated regions of variants are reportedly targeted by nearly half of spike-specific TCRs. Baseline seropositivity occurred in only 5 to 7 AZD1222 recipients.

Germline trimming cut 4 bases from V and 8 bases from J; bases unmatched to any gene: 11. The CDR3 loop spans 15 amino acids. Germline lookup yields CDR1 SGHDT and CDR2 YYEEEE. This clone came up a few times. The antigen is not known. Clones were read by immunoSEQ multiplex PCR, and TCRdb kept only the in-frame ones, dropping some. The sample gives over 120,000 clones, 90% to 95% of which show up once; 10% to 15% is in the top ten. The receptor was derived from an adult who had recovered from COVID-19. The gene calls are TRBV5-6 and TRBJ1-4; 7 bases map to TRBD1. The sample in question was peripheral blood, obtained after recovery from COVID-19. The CDR3 protein is CASSGATGQLEKLFF. The DNA for the CDR3 is TGTGCCAGCAGCGGAGCGACAGGGCAGTTGGAAAAACTGTTTTTT.